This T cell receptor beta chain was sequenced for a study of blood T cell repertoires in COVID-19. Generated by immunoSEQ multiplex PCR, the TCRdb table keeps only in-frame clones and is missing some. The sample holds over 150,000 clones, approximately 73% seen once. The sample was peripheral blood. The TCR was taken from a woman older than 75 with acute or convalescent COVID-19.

The CDR3 bases are TGTGCCAGCAGACCGGGACAGGGAGCAGGCTACACCTTC. As protein: CASRPGQGAGYTF. The chain is built from TRBV6-5 and TRBJ1-2, with 9 bases that match TRBD1. The junction had 7 bases not matched to a gene; V was cut back by 6 bases and J by 8 bases. CDR3 length equals 13 residues. The germline V gene has CDR1 MNHEY and CDR2 SVGAGI.